The 16 T cell receptor beta chains in this list originate from one sample, sequenced in a study of T cell changes during pregnancy in multiple sclerosis. Libraries were prepared by immunoSEQ multiplex PCR; TCRdb keeps only in-frame clonotypes and omits some of them. Found here are tens of thousands of clones, about 90% of them singletons; the top ten hold roughly 4%. The sequencing used CD8+ T cells from peripheral blood mononuclear cells, collected in the third trimester of pregnancy. The receptor set was obtained from a female donor with multiple sclerosis, enrolled in a pregnancy study.

The CDR3 loop reads CASRVEAETQYF. The CDR3 DNA follows: TGTGCCAGCAGGGTGGAGGCTGAGACCCAGTACTTC. This chain joins TRBV2 and TRBJ2-5; D perhaps matches TRBD2 (5 bases). V shed 6 bases and J shed 5 bases, with 10 bases lying between them. CDR1 SNHLY and CDR2 FYNNEI come from the germline V gene. This CDR3 region has 12 residues.

The chain recombines TRBV9 with TRBJ1-2, with D uncertain. V was pared by 0 bases and J by 8 bases, with 14 bases between. This CDR3 spans 14 amino acids. Germline loops: CDR1 SGDLS, CDR2 YYNGEE. The CDR3 region is CASSVGSVAGGYTF. The CDR3 nucleotides are TGTGCCAGCAGCGTAGGATCAGTTGCAGGCGGCTACACCTTC.

The rearrangement links TRBV7-3 to TRBJ2-1, with unresolved D. There are 12 residues in the CDR3. The germline CDR1 and CDR2 sequences are SGHTA and FQGTGA. The V end was cut by 0 bases, the J end by 5 bases, with 2 bases between. CDR3 loop: CASSLTNNEQFF. CDR3 DNA sequence: TGTGCCAGCAGCTTAACTAACAATGAGCAGTTCTTC.

The chain is built from TRBV27 and TRBJ1-2; possibly TRBD1 for D (5 bases). Germline CDR1 MNHEY, CDR2 SMNVEV (reference sequence). Trimming removed 3 bases from V and 7 bases from J, with 12 bases in between. The CDR3 loop spans 13 amino acids. Here the CDR3 reads CASSFSGGTGYTF. In DNA, the CDR3 is TGTGCCAGCAGTTTTTCTGGGGGGACTGGCTACACCTTC.

By share, this clone ranks as medium-sized. The J gene is TRBJ1-1, the V gene TRBV6-1; D is unresolved. The CDR3 extends over 13 amino acids. Germline V lookup: CDR1 MNHNS, CDR2 SASEGT. Trimming stripped 0 bases from V and 8 bases from J, with 10 bases between. CDR3 loop: CASSEAAEVEAFF. DNA for the CDR3: TGTGCCAGCAGTGAAGCCGCAGAGGTGGAAGCTTTCTTT.

Relative to its sample, this clone is medium-sized. The V and J genes are TRBV11-3 and TRBJ1-1; unclear D gene. The CDR3 is 13 residues long. Germline V gives CDR1 SGHNT, CDR2 YENEEA. V lost 1 base and J lost 4, with 7 bases in between. CDR3 nucleotide sequence: TGTGCCAGCAGCTTAGGGAGCCTCACTGAAGCTTTCTTT. Residues: CASSLGSLTEAFF.

A few counts support this clone. The chain combines TRBV2 with TRBJ1-2; unclear D gene. Germline assignment: CDR1 SNHLY and CDR2 FYNNEI. Trimming took off 0 bases at V and 8 bases at J, with 4 bases between the two ends. CDR3 length: 11 amino acids. The CDR3 here is CASSEAAGYTF. In DNA form, the CDR3 reads TGTGCCAGCAGTGAAGCGGCCGGCTACACCTTC.

The CDR3 loop reads CASSPYWGDNEKLFF. The DNA for the CDR3 is TGTGCCAGCAGTCCATACTGGGGGGATAATGAAAAACTGTTTTTT. The J gene is TRBJ1-4, the V gene TRBV2, with D maybe TRBD1 (5 bases). V shed 5 bases and J shed 4 bases, with 14 bases lying between them. The CDR3 has 15 amino acids. The germline V gene encodes CDR1 SNHLY and CDR2 FYNNEI.

The chain links TRBV7-3 to TRBJ2-2; D unresolved. The V gene's germline CDR1 is SGHTA and CDR2 FQGTGA. The CDR3 totals 19 residues. V lost 1 base and J 0 bases, leaving 18 bases between the germline ends. In nucleotides, the CDR3 is TGTGCCAGCAGCTTAAGGCTGGGCAGGTCCGCTTCGAACACCGGGGAGCTGTTTTTT. Amino acids: CASSLRLGRSASNTGELFF.

The chain carries TRBV7-9 and TRBJ1-1; possible D gene TRBD1, 5 bases. Trimming left V 5 bases short and J 4 bases short, with 17 bases between. Germline V gene lookup returns CDR1 SEHNR and CDR2 FQNEAQ (reference sequence). The CDR3 sequence is 15 residues long. CDR3 region: CASSHPRRGGTEAFF. Here the CDR3 DNA reads TGTGCCAGCAGCCACCCTCGTCGGGGGGGCACTGAAGCTTTCTTT.

The genes are TRBV10-3 and TRBJ2-1, with 8 bases lining up with TRBD2. V trimming: 2 bases; J trimming: 6 bases; junction bases outside the gene matches: 3. The CDR3 runs to 14 residues. The germline CDR1 and CDR2 sequences are ENHRY and SYGVKD. CDR3 region: CAISEAGGRNEQFF. CDR3 coding DNA: TGTGCCATCAGTGAGGCGGGGGGACGCAATGAGCAGTTCTTC.

The chain couples TRBV19 to TRBJ1-1; a weak D match, TRBD1 (5 bases). The V end lost 2 bases, the J end lost 3 bases, and 13 bases lay between the germline ends. CDR3 length: 15 residues. Germline lookup yields CDR1 LNHDA and CDR2 SQIVND (reference sequence). The CDR3 here is CASSIRAGRDTEAFF. CDR3 sequence (DNA): TGTGCCAGTAGTATACGGGCAGGGAGGGACACTGAAGCTTTCTTT. The entire variable domain, with the rest obtained from reference TRBV19 and TRBJ1-1, is as follows: DGGITQSPKYLFRKEGQNVTLSCEQNLNHDAMYWYRQDPGQGLRLIYYSQIVNDFQKGDIAEGYSVSREKKESFPLTVTSAQKNPTAFYLCASSIRAGRDTEAFFGQGTRLTVV.

The CDR3 nucleotides read TGTGCCAGCAGCTCCGGTAGACAGGCAACCTTCTATGGCTACACCTTC. Translating gives CASSSGRQATFYGYTF. This chain connects TRBV13 to TRBJ1-2; D possibly corresponds to TRBD1 (6 bases). The CDR3 loop spans 16 amino acids. Trimming left V 4 bases short and J 4 bases short, with 19 bases between. The germline V gene has CDR1 PRHDT and CDR2 FYEKMQ (reference sequence).

This CDR3 reads CASSEPVHNEKLFF. CDR3 nucleotides: TGTGCCAGCAGTGAACCGGTTCATAATGAAAAACTGTTTTTT. The chain links TRBV2 to TRBJ1-4; the D is unclear. Trimming removed 2 bases from V and 4 bases from J, with 8 bases in between. The germline V gene has CDR1 SNHLY and CDR2 FYNNEI. The CDR3 is 14 residues long.

The chain recombines TRBV7-2 with TRBJ2-3; the D gene is possibly TRBD1 (6 bases). Trimming took off 1 base at V and 2 bases at J, with 10 bases between the two ends. CDR1 is SGHTA, CDR2 FQGNSA, per germline. This CDR3 region has 15 residues. CDR3 sequence: CASSLVRTATDTQYF. The CDR3 DNA is TGTGCCAGCAGCTTAGTTAGGACAGCCACAGATACGCAGTATTTT.

The V and J genes are TRBV4-3 and TRBJ1-1, with D possibly TRBD1 on 5 matching bases. V gave up 3 bases and J gave up 0 bases, with 17 bases separating them. This CDR3 comprises 17 residues. Germline-derived CDR1 and CDR2 are LGHNA and YSLEER. CDR3 sequence: CASSQADRRTLNTEAFF. The CDR3 DNA follows: TGCGCCAGCAGCCAGGCCGACAGACGGACGTTGAACACTGAAGCTTTCTTT.